These T cell receptor beta chains were read from a single sample in a study of blood T cell repertoires in COVID-19. Method: immunoSEQ multiplex PCR; TCRdb's copy keeps in-frame clones and lacks some. The repertoire holds about 190,000 clones, with 90% as singletons. Sequenced: peripheral blood. Every receptor here comes from a man aged 50 or older with acute or convalescent COVID-19. The conserved cysteine and the conserved F or W are not part of the CDR3 here. Fields, in order: D gene, V gene, J gene, CDR3 protein. D genes are given only for firm matches.

D gene: .
V gene: TRBV5-1
J gene: TRBJ1-4
CDR3 protein: ASSLTGSPNEKLF

D gene: .
V gene: TRBV7-2
J gene: TRBJ1-2
CDR3 protein: ASSLAGQLNYGYT

D gene: .
V gene: TRBV7-9
J gene: TRBJ1-6
CDR3 protein: ASSFDRWNSPLH

D gene: TRBD1
V gene: TRBV11-2
J gene: TRBJ2-3
CDR3 protein: ASHRDRGVTDTQY

D gene: .
V gene: TRBV4-2
J gene: TRBJ2-7
CDR3 protein: ASSQVPGVGEQY

D gene: .
V gene: TRBV27
J gene: TRBJ2-2
CDR3 protein: ASTGGTGELF

D gene: TRBD1
V gene: TRBV6-1
J gene: TRBJ1-1
CDR3 protein: ASTSGQFNTEAF

D gene: .
V gene: TRBV12-3/TRBV12-4
J gene: TRBJ2-7
CDR3 protein: ASSPGVLVEQY

D gene: .
V gene: TRBV12-3/TRBV12-4
J gene: TRBJ2-5
CDR3 protein: ASSLTGSETQY

D gene: .
V gene: TRBV29-1
J gene: TRBJ2-1
CDR3 protein: SVVGGELGDEQF

D gene: .
V gene: TRBV4-2
J gene: TRBJ1-1
CDR3 protein: ASSQEGTGERTEAF

D gene: TRBD1
V gene: TRBV6-5
J gene: TRBJ1-5
CDR3 protein: ASSMDRGHSQPQH

D gene: .
V gene: TRBV6-4
J gene: TRBJ1-1
CDR3 protein: ASSALVNTEAF

D gene: .
V gene: TRBV27
J gene: TRBJ1-5
CDR3 protein: ASSFGGYSNQPQH

D gene: .
V gene: TRBV30
J gene: TRBJ2-6
CDR3 protein: AHPGITDSGANVLT

D gene: .
V gene: TRBV12-3/TRBV12-4
J gene: TRBJ1-2
CDR3 protein: ASSETDNYGYT

D gene: TRBD1
V gene: TRBV6-4
J gene: TRBJ1-2
CDR3 protein: ASSDGTGDYYGYT

D gene: .
V gene: TRBV7-9
J gene: TRBJ1-5
CDR3 protein: ASSLSSGASNQPQH

D gene: TRBD1
V gene: TRBV6-5
J gene: TRBJ2-7
CDR3 protein: ASSKRDRDEQY

D gene: TRBD1
V gene: TRBV6-5
J gene: TRBJ1-2
CDR3 protein: ASSTGGFYGYT

D gene: TRBD2
V gene: TRBV14
J gene: TRBJ2-5
CDR3 protein: ASSQDVGLAGVRETQY

D gene: TRBD1
V gene: TRBV27
J gene: TRBJ1-6
CDR3 protein: ASSQGQGNSPLH

D gene: .
V gene: TRBV28
J gene: TRBJ1-2
CDR3 protein: ASRPHEETNYGYT

D gene: TRBD2
V gene: TRBV5-1
J gene: TRBJ2-1
CDR3 protein: ASSLISGQREYNEQF

D gene: .
V gene: TRBV5-1
J gene: TRBJ1-1
CDR3 protein: ASSLDLNTEAF